Shown below are 23 T cell receptor beta chains from a single sample sequenced in a study of identical twins. TCRdb reanalysed the 5' RACE reads using MiXCR and keeps one entry per CDR3 protein. This table has about 660,000 distinct CDR3 sequences, 8.6% appearing once. The same data also contributed to another study, on yellow fever vaccine responses in identical twins.

Sequences were obtained from PBMCs. The receptor set was obtained from a woman aged 18-29 years in good health.

In this sample, this clonotype turned up many times. V is TRBV12-3 or TRBV12-4 and J is TRBJ2-2, with D possibly matching TRBD2 (6 bases). The CDR3 has 14 residues. V lost 4 bases and J lost 7, with 13 bases in between. The CDR3 DNA follows: TGTGCCAGCAGTTCGGAGGGATCCGGCGGGGAGCTGTTTTTT. It encodes CASSSEGSGGELFF.

This clonotype was seen only a few times. The rearrangement links TRBV5-1 to TRBJ2-3; 12 bases fit TRBD2. Unmatched junction bases numbered 13, after V lost 2 bases and J lost 6 bases. This CDR3 spans 18 amino acids. The germline CDR1 and CDR2 sequences are SGHRS and YFSETQ. In nucleotides, the CDR3 is TGCGCCAGCAGCTTACGACTAGCGGGGGCCTCACCTGCGGATACGCAGTATTTT. Translation gives CASSLRLAGASPADTQYF.

The chain joins TRBV11-2 to TRBJ2-3; D might be TRBD2 (6 bases). The CDR3 covers 15 residues. CDR1 is SGHAT, CDR2 FQNNGV, per germline. Trimming removed 6 bases from V and 9 bases from J, with 22 bases in between. Written as DNA, the CDR3 is TGTGCCAGCAGGTTCAACAGTGGCGGGGAAGCGACGCAGTATTTT. Its protein product is CASRFNSGGEATQYF.

There are a few counts of this clonotype. V and J are TRBV27 and TRBJ2-3, with D perhaps TRBD2 (6 bases). The V gene's germline CDR1 is MNHEY and CDR2 SMNVEV (reference sequence). The length of the CDR3 is 15 residues. V was clipped by 5 bases and J by 4 bases, with 16 bases between them. CDR3 protein: CASSPLLAPPDTQYF. Here the CDR3 DNA reads TGTGCCAGCAGTCCACTACTAGCTCCCCCAGATACGCAGTATTTT.

In this sample, this clonotype turned up many times. The chain couples TRBV14 to TRBJ2-7; the D is unclear. Germline lookup yields CDR1 SGHDN and CDR2 FVKESK. V was clipped by 0 bases and J by 6 bases, with 3 bases between them. The CDR3 loop spans 11 amino acids. The CDR3: CASSQEGEQYF. The CDR3 bases are TGTGCCAGCAGCCAAGAAGGCGAGCAGTACTTC.

Only a few counts were recorded for this clonotype. The chain has TRBV9 and TRBJ1-2; perhaps TRBD1 as D (5 bases). V lost 0 bases to trimming and J lost 5 bases, with 14 bases between them. Germline-derived CDR1 and CDR2 are SGDLS and YYNGEE. This CDR3 contains 15 residues. The CDR3 DNA sequence: TGTGCCAGCAGCGTAGATGAGACCAGGGCGTATGGCTACACCTTC. The encoded protein is CASSVDETRAYGYTF.

This clonotype was seen a few times. This chain joins TRBV12-3 or TRBV12-4 and TRBJ2-1; D is possibly TRBD2 (6 bases). Trimming cost V 6 bases and J 13 bases, with 16 bases left between them. The CDR3 loop spans 12 amino acids. The CDR3 DNA is TGTGCCAGCAGAACTAGCCTTGAGCCTCAGTTCTTC. The encoded protein is CASRTSLEPQFF.

This clonotype was counted many times. V gene TRBV6-1 combines with J gene TRBJ2-7, with 10 nucleotides matching TRBD1. The CDR3 runs to 14 residues. V lost 7 bases, J lost 3 bases, and 6 bases stayed unmatched. Per the germline V gene, CDR1 is MNHNS and CDR2 is SASEGT. The CDR3 nucleotides are TGTGCCAGCACCCCAAGGGACAGGGGCTACGAGCAGTACTTC. Protein sequence: CASTPRDRGYEQYF.

This clonotype has just a few counts. The chain is built from TRBV28 and TRBJ2-7, with a weak D call TRBD1 (6 bases). This CDR3 comprises 14 residues. The germline V gene has CDR1 MDHEN and CDR2 SYDVKM. Trimming shortened V by 4 bases and J by 2 bases, and 12 bases separated the two germline ends. The CDR3, as DNA: TGTGCCAGCAGTTCCTGGACAGCCACCTACGAGCAGTACTTC. Residues: CASSSWTATYEQYF.

This rearrangement joins TRBV7-2 to TRBJ2-1; 10 positions match TRBD2. Germline V gene lookup returns CDR1 SGHTA and CDR2 FQGNSA. Germline trimming cut 1 base from V and 4 bases from J; bases unmatched to any gene: 7. The CDR3 extends over 17 amino acids. Written as DNA, the CDR3 is TGTGCCAGCAGCTTAGGACCGGGACTAGCGATATACAATGAGCAGTTCTTC. It translates to CASSLGPGLAIYNEQFF.

Of note for this clonotype: The germline gene is not matched at one end of the junction; a read error may be the cause. V is TRBV20-1 and J is TRBJ1-4; D is undetermined. This CDR3 spans 15 amino acids. Germline CDR1 reads DFQATT; CDR2 reads SNEGSKA (reference sequence). In DNA form, the CDR3 reads TGCTGTGCGTACGACTCGCTGATAACTAATGAAAAACTGTTTTTT. Translation: CCAYDSLITNEKLFF.

The CDR3 sequence is CASSFQSAVNEQFF. CDR3 DNA: TGTGCCAGCAGTTTTCAGAGTGCGGTCAATGAGCAGTTCTTC. The gene calls are TRBV12-3 or TRBV12-4 and TRBJ2-1; D gene uncertain. The CDR3 extends over 14 amino acids. V was trimmed by 3 bases and J by 6 bases, leaving 12 bases between them.

The rearrangement joins TRBV20-1 to TRBJ2-3, with TRBD1 matching 8 bases. The V gene end was trimmed by 2 bases and the J gene end by 5 bases; junction bases not matched to a gene: 3. Germline values: CDR1 DFQATT, CDR2 SNEGSKA (reference sequence). CDR3 length: 13 amino acids. CDR3 protein: CSARQGALDTQYF. CDR3 nucleotide sequence: TGCAGTGCTAGACAGGGGGCTTTAGATACGCAGTATTTT.

This clonotype showed up many times. V usage is TRBV12-3 or TRBV12-4 and J usage is TRBJ2-1; 11 nucleotides agree with TRBD2. V shed 4 bases and J 6 bases; nucleotides not matched to a gene: 5. The CDR3 sequence is 15 residues long. In DNA form, the CDR3 reads TGTGCCAGCAGTTCAACTAGCGGGGGTGTCAATGAGCAGTTCTTC. This sequence encodes CASSSTSGGVNEQFF.

This clonotype was found a few times. The CDR3 region has the DNA TGCGCCAGCAGCTTATCACAGGGAACGAACACCGGGGAGCTGTTTTTT. Its protein is CASSLSQGTNTGELFF. V and J are TRBV5-1 and TRBJ2-2, with D perhaps matching TRBD1 (6 bases). The CDR3 sequence is 16 residues long. CDR1 is SGHRS and CDR2 is YFSETQ in the germline V gene. Trimming cost V 2 bases and J 0 bases, with 11 bases left between them. Combining the CDR3 with reference TRBV5-1 and TRBJ2-2 gives the whole variable domain KAGVTQTPRYLIKTRGQQVTLSCSPISGHRSVSWYQQTPGQGLQFLFEYFSETQRNKGNFPGRFSGRQFSNSRSEMNVSTLELGDSALYLCASSLSQGTNTGELFFGEGSRLTVL.

As DNA, the CDR3 is TGCAGTGCTAGAGAATCGGCGGGACTGAGATTACAAGAGACCCAGTACTTC. Translated, it gives CSARESAGLRLQETQYF. The gene calls are TRBV20-1 and TRBJ2-5, with D possibly being TRBD2 (6 bases). The CDR3 has 17 residues. Trimming left V 0 bases short and J 2 bases short, with 19 bases between. The germline V gene has CDR1 DFQATT and CDR2 SNEGSKA (reference sequence).

This clonotype was counted many times. V is TRBV7-9 and J is TRBJ2-3; D gene unclear. Deletions cut 0 bases from V and 3 bases from J, with 1 base between. The CDR3 contains 12 residues. Germline V gives CDR1 SEHNR, CDR2 FQNEAQ (reference sequence). CDR3 amino acids: CASSLATDTQYF. The CDR3 DNA is TGTGCCAGCAGCTTAGCTACAGATACGCAGTATTTT. Full variable domain (missing parts from reference TRBV7-9 and TRBJ2-3): DTGVSQNPRHKITKRGQNVTFRCDPISEHNRLYWYRQTLGQGPEFLTYFQNEAQLEKSRLLSDRFSAERPKGSFSTLEIQRTEQGDSAMYLCASSLATDTQYFGPGTRLTVL.

This clonotype was seen ten or more times. The chain uses TRBV28 and TRBJ1-1; no clear D gene. The CDR3 loop spans 10 amino acids. Germline loops: CDR1 MDHEN, CDR2 SYDVKM. The ends were cut back, 7 bases at V and 6 bases at J, with 6 bases in the middle. CDR3 residues: CASMEAEAFF. The CDR3 coding sequence is TGTGCCAGCATGGAGGCTGAAGCTTTCTTT.

The chain couples TRBV20-1 to TRBJ2-7; perhaps D is TRBD1 or TRBD2 (5 bases each). The CDR3 consists of 17 residues. V was cut by 2 bases and J by 2 bases, with 22 bases left in between. Germline lookup yields CDR1 DFQATT and CDR2 SNEGSKA (reference sequence). Written as DNA, the CDR3 is TGCAGTGCTAGACCGTTAACCGGGGCCACGAGCCCCTACGAGCAGTACTTC. Amino acid sequence: CSARPLTGATSPYEQYF.

This clonotype showed up many times. J is TRBJ2-7 and V is TRBV6-5; D call uncertain. Germline values: CDR1 MNHEY, CDR2 SVGAGI. CDR3 length: 13 amino acids. Trimming pared 2 bases from V and 12 bases from J, leaving 17 bases between. The CDR3 sequence: CASSYLGRSKPYF. As DNA, the CDR3 is TGTGCCAGCAGTTACCTTGGCCGATCAAAGCCGTACTTC.

V gene TRBV4-3 combines with J gene TRBJ2-1; 9 positions match TRBD1. Per germline, CDR1 LGHNA and CDR2 YSLEER. Trimming cost V 0 bases and J 2 bases; bases outside gene matches: 11. This CDR3 comprises 19 residues. The CDR3 bases are TGCGCCAGCAGCCAAGAGGCACAGGGGGCTCGTGGGGCCTACAATGAGCAGTTCTTC. This sequence encodes CASSQEAQGARGAYNEQFF.

This clonotype was observed a handful of times. The chain links TRBV5-1 to TRBJ2-1, with 9 nucleotides matching TRBD1. The CDR3 runs to 14 residues. Germline loops: CDR1 SGHRS, CDR2 YFSETQ. The junction had 5 bases not matched to a gene; V was cut back by 3 bases and J by 7 bases. The CDR3 DNA sequence: TGCGCCAGCAGCTGGGACAGGGCCGGGAATGAGCAGTTCTTC. It codes for CASSWDRAGNEQFF.

The chain recombines TRBV9 with TRBJ1-2, with D maybe TRBD1 (5 bases). V was trimmed by 3 bases and J by 8 bases, leaving 17 bases between them. Germline V gene sequence: CDR1 SGDLS, CDR2 YYNGEE. The CDR3 covers 14 residues. The chain's CDR3 is CASSDMDIPRGYTF. The CDR3 DNA reads as TGTGCCAGCAGCGATATGGACATTCCACGGGGCTACACCTTC. Full variable domain (remainder filled in from reference TRBV9 and TRBJ1-2): DSGVTQTPKHLITATGQRVTLRCSPRSGDLSVYWYQQSLDQGLQFLIQYYNGEERAKGNILERFSAQQFPDLHSELNLSSLELGDSALYFCASSDMDIPRGYTFGSGTRLTVV.